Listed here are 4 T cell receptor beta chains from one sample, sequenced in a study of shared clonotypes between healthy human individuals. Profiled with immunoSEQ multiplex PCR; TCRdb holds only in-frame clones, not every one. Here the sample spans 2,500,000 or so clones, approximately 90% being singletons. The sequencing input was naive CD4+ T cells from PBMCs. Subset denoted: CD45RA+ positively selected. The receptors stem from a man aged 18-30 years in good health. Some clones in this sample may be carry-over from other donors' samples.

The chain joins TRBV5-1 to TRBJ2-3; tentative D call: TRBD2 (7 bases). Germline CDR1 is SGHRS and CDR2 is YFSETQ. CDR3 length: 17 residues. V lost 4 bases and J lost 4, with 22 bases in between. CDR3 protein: CASSGLSGEGVPDTQYF. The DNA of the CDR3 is TGCGCCAGCAGCGGCCTCAGCGGGGAGGGGGTCCCAGATACGCAGTATTTT.

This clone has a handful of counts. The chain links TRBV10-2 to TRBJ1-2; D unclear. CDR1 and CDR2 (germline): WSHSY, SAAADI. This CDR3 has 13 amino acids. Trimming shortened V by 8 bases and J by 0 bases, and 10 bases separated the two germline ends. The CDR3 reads CASGRPTNYGYTF. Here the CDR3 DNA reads TGCGCCAGCGGGCGCCCGACTAACTATGGCTACACCTTC.

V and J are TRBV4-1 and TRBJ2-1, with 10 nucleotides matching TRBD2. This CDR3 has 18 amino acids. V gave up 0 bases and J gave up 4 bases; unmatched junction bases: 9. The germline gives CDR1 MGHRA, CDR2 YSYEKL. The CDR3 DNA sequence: TGCGCCAGCAGCCAAGATCCCACTCTAGCGGGAGAGTACAATGAGCAGTTCTTC. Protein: CASSQDPTLAGEYNEQFF.

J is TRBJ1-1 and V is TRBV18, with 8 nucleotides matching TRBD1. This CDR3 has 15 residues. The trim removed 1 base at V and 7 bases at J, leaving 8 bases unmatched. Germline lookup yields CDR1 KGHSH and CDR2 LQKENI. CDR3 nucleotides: TGTGCCAGCTCACCACGACTACAGGGGGAAGGTGAAGCTTTCTTT. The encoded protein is CASSPRLQGEGEAFF.